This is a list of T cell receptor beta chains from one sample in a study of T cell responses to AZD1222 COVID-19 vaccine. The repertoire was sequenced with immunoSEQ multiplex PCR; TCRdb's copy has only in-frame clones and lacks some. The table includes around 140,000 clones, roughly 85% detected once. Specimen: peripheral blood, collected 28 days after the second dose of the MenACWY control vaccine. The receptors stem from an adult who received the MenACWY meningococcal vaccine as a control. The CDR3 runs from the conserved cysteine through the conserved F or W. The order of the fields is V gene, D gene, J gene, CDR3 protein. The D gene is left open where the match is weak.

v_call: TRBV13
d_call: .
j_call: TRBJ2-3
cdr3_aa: CASSQEEGRATDTQYF

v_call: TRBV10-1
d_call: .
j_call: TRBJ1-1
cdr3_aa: CASSEGTEAFF

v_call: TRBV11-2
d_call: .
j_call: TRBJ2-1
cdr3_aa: CASGEVYNEQFF

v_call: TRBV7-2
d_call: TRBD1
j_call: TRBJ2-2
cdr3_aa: CASSLGGQGNTGELFF

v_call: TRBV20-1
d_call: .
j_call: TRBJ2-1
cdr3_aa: CSASQGVTPGEQFF

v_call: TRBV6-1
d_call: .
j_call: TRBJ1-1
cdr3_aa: CASSDRGGTEAFF

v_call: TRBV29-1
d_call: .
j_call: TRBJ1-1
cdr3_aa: CSVTGFRNTEAFF

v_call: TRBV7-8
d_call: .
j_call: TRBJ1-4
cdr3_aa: CASSLSRVLSTNEKLFF

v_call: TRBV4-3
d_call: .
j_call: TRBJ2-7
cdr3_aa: CASSQELEGEQYF

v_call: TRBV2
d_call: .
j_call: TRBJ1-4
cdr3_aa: CASIRLRGDEKLFF

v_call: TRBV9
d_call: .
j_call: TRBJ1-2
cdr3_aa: CASGNGRGTSFNYGYTF

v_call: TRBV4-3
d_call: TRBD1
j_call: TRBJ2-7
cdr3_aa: CASSQQGQGMAQKYF

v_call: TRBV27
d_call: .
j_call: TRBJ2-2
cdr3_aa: CASSLLLRGATGELFF

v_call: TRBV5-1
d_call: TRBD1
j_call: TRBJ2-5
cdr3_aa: CASSPGDRGFQETQYF

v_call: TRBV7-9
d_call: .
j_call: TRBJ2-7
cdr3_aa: CASSYSTGSYEQYF

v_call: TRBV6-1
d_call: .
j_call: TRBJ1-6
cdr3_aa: CASSEGRGSPLHF

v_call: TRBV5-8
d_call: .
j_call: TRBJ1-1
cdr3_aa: CASSSRRGGFGNTEAFF

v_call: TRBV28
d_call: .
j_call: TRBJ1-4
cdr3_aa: CASMSGATNEKLFF

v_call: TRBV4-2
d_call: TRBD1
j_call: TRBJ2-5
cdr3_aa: CASSQTQLRQGDYRETQYF

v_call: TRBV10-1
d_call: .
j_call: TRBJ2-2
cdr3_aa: CASSEDRRNTGELFF

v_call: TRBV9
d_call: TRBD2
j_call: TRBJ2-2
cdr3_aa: CASSYSGGLNTGELFF

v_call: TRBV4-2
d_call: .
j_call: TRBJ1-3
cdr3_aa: CASSQDRPGNGNTIYF

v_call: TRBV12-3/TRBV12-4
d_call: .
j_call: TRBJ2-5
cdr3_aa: CASSAQETQYF

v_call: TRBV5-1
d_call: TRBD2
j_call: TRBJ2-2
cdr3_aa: CASSSSGLAGGTGELFF

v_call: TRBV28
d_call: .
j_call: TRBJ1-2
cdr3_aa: CASSLGGPYGYTF

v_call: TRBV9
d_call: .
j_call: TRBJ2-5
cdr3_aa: CASSVALGTYQETQYF

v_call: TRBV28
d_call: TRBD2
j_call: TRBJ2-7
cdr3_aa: CASSLSLGLAVEQYF

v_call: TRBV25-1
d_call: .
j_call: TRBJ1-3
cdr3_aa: CASSDLTDTIYF

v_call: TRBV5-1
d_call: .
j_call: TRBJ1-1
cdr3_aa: CASSLSSSIAAFF

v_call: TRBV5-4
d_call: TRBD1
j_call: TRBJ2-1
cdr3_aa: CASSPQGAGYNEQFF

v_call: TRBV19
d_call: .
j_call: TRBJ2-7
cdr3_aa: CASSYRVGSGSSYEQYF

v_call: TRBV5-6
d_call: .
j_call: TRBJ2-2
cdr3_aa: CASSGGQGRAGELFF

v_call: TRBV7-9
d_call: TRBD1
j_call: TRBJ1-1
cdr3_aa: CASSSDRASLTMNTEAFF

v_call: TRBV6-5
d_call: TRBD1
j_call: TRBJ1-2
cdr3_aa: CASRPYRGRTYGYTF

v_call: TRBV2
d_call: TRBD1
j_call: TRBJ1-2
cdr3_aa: CASRGSRDRGHYGYTF

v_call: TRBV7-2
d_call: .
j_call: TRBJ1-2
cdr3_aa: CASSPSDRTNYGYTF

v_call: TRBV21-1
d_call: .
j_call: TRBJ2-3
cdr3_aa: CASTRPALGTDTQYF

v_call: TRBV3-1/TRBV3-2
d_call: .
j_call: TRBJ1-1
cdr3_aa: CASSQSTYEAFF

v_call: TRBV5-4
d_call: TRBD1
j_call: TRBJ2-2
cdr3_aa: CASSVPGQGGTGELFF

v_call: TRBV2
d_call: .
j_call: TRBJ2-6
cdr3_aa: CASSEALRGAGANVLTF